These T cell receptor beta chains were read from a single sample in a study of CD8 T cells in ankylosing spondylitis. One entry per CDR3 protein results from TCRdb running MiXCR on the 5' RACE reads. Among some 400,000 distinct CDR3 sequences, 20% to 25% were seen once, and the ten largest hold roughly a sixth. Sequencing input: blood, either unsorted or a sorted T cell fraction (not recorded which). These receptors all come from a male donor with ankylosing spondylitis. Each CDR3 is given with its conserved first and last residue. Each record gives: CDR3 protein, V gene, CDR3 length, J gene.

cdr3_aa: CASSISGPAYEQYF; v_call: TRBV19; cdr3_length: 14; j_call: TRBJ2-7
cdr3_aa: CASSLSFKVGGVMNTEAFF; v_call: TRBV11-2; cdr3_length: 19; j_call: TRBJ1-1
cdr3_aa: CASSNDFKPEQYF; v_call: TRBV5-1; cdr3_length: 13; j_call: TRBJ2-7
cdr3_aa: CASGVSSYEQYF; v_call: TRBV2; cdr3_length: 12; j_call: TRBJ2-7
cdr3_aa: CSANDREVYGYTF; v_call: TRBV20-1; cdr3_length: 13; j_call: TRBJ1-2
cdr3_aa: CSASSSSGRTDTQYF; v_call: TRBV20-1; cdr3_length: 15; j_call: TRBJ2-3
cdr3_aa: CASSCREDSERSYEQYF; v_call: TRBV21-1; cdr3_length: 17; j_call: TRBJ2-7
cdr3_aa: CATKSGPNTGELFF; v_call: TRBV24-1; cdr3_length: 14; j_call: TRBJ2-2
cdr3_aa: CATSLRGEGTDTQYF; v_call: TRBV24-1; cdr3_length: 15; j_call: TRBJ2-3
cdr3_aa: CASSYRRVSNYNEQFF; v_call: TRBV6-2/TRBV6-3; cdr3_length: 16; j_call: TRBJ2-1
cdr3_aa: CASSPGAGAGQPQHF; v_call: TRBV7-2; cdr3_length: 15; j_call: TRBJ1-5
cdr3_aa: CASTLAETYNEQFF; v_call: TRBV12-3/TRBV12-4; cdr3_length: 14; j_call: TRBJ2-1
cdr3_aa: CASSQSYGTYGYTF; v_call: TRBV12-3/TRBV12-4; cdr3_length: 14; j_call: TRBJ1-2
cdr3_aa: CASSFLAGADTQYF; v_call: TRBV7-2; cdr3_length: 14; j_call: TRBJ2-3
cdr3_aa: CSVAQTGFEQYF; v_call: TRBV29-1; cdr3_length: 12; j_call: TRBJ2-7
cdr3_aa: CASSQPTTGSGELFF; v_call: TRBV4-1; cdr3_length: 15; j_call: TRBJ2-2
cdr3_aa: CASSPLGISYNEQFF; v_call: TRBV11-2; cdr3_length: 15; j_call: TRBJ2-1
cdr3_aa: CSVLDRETQYF; v_call: TRBV29-1; cdr3_length: 11; j_call: TRBJ2-5
cdr3_aa: CASSLDHVSGNTIYF; v_call: TRBV5-1; cdr3_length: 15; j_call: TRBJ1-3
cdr3_aa: CASSQVRGQETQYF; v_call: TRBV14; cdr3_length: 14; j_call: TRBJ2-5
cdr3_aa: CASSRGNRQPQHF; v_call: TRBV28; cdr3_length: 13; j_call: TRBJ1-5
cdr3_aa: CASRREGETQYF; v_call: TRBV5-1; cdr3_length: 12; j_call: TRBJ2-5
cdr3_aa: CASDNTGELFF; v_call: TRBV19; cdr3_length: 11; j_call: TRBJ2-2
cdr3_aa: CSARGQGDGNEKLFF; v_call: TRBV20-1; cdr3_length: 15; j_call: TRBJ1-4
cdr3_aa: CASSPGANTEAFF; v_call: TRBV18; cdr3_length: 13; j_call: TRBJ1-1
cdr3_aa: CSVVPRVGYEQYF; v_call: TRBV29-1; cdr3_length: 13; j_call: TRBJ2-7
cdr3_aa: CASSPERRTYGYTF; v_call: TRBV27; cdr3_length: 14; j_call: TRBJ1-2
cdr3_aa: CASSASLTPGELFF; v_call: TRBV7-3; cdr3_length: 14; j_call: TRBJ2-2
cdr3_aa: CASSLAGTPLSYNEQFF; v_call: TRBV5-1; cdr3_length: 17; j_call: TRBJ2-1
cdr3_aa: CASSLLAEDTQYF; v_call: TRBV7-2; cdr3_length: 13; j_call: TRBJ2-3
cdr3_aa: CASSHTGDLNEQFF; v_call: TRBV6-2/TRBV6-3; cdr3_length: 14; j_call: TRBJ2-1
cdr3_aa: CASSLGLSAGGPLNEQFF; v_call: TRBV5-1; cdr3_length: 18; j_call: TRBJ2-1
cdr3_aa: CASREDSYSNQPQHF; v_call: TRBV28; cdr3_length: 15; j_call: TRBJ1-5
cdr3_aa: CASSQVPVGTEAFF; v_call: TRBV3-1; cdr3_length: 14; j_call: TRBJ1-1
cdr3_aa: CASSLGAGLYNEQFF; v_call: TRBV11-3; cdr3_length: 15; j_call: TRBJ2-1
cdr3_aa: CASNRGRAYQETQYF; v_call: TRBV2; cdr3_length: 15; j_call: TRBJ2-5
cdr3_aa: CASSQMGPDTEAFF; v_call: TRBV7-9; cdr3_length: 14; j_call: TRBJ1-1
cdr3_aa: CASSEAAYGYTF; v_call: TRBV6-1; cdr3_length: 12; j_call: TRBJ1-2
cdr3_aa: CASSGQGSTDTQYF; v_call: TRBV6-1; cdr3_length: 14; j_call: TRBJ2-3
cdr3_aa: CASSDFVLAGEHEQYF; v_call: TRBV10-2; cdr3_length: 16; j_call: TRBJ2-7
cdr3_aa: CASSYGGGTEAFF; v_call: TRBV6-5; cdr3_length: 13; j_call: TRBJ1-1
cdr3_aa: CASSIADPDTQYF; v_call: TRBV19; cdr3_length: 13; j_call: TRBJ2-3
cdr3_aa: CASSYKGLAGGNEQFF; v_call: TRBV6-5; cdr3_length: 16; j_call: TRBJ2-1
cdr3_aa: CASSLLGGESNEQFF; v_call: TRBV5-1; cdr3_length: 15; j_call: TRBJ2-1
cdr3_aa: CSASSIRSSRFSRYEQYF; v_call: TRBV20-1; cdr3_length: 18; j_call: TRBJ2-7
cdr3_aa: CASSLTREGHGEQFF; v_call: TRBV12-3/TRBV12-4; cdr3_length: 15; j_call: TRBJ2-1
cdr3_aa: CSVDGNTEAFF; v_call: TRBV29-1; cdr3_length: 11; j_call: TRBJ1-1
cdr3_aa: CASSYSMDLPQHF; v_call: TRBV6-5; cdr3_length: 13; j_call: TRBJ1-5
cdr3_aa: CAIRVSGGSYEQYF; v_call: TRBV10-3; cdr3_length: 14; j_call: TRBJ2-7
cdr3_aa: CAWSVLGLAVQETQYF; v_call: TRBV30; cdr3_length: 16; j_call: TRBJ2-5
cdr3_aa: CASSIGRKPPPSYNEQFF; v_call: TRBV5-1; cdr3_length: 18; j_call: TRBJ2-1
cdr3_aa: CASSQDSGLHNEQFF; v_call: TRBV3-1; cdr3_length: 15; j_call: TRBJ2-1
cdr3_aa: CASSLTGAYEPQHF; v_call: TRBV5-6; cdr3_length: 14; j_call: TRBJ1-5
cdr3_aa: CATAREGTHEQYF; v_call: TRBV24-1; cdr3_length: 13; j_call: TRBJ2-7